This is a list of T cell receptor beta chains from one sample in a study of long-term antiretroviral therapy in people with HIV. The table came from immunoSEQ multiplex PCR; TCRdb's copy has only in-frame clones and leaves some out. Here the sample spans 26,000 or so clones, around four fifths being singletons. The specimen was unsorted PBMCs, collected 3 years after starting antiretroviral therapy. Receptors were obtained from a man in his late teens or twenties with HIV. CDR3s include the opening cysteine and the closing phenylalanine or tryptophan. Each record gives: V gene, D gene, clone size, CDR3 protein. A D gene is named only where the DNA matches it firmly. Expanded clones get a size class; other rows say once, few or many, or leave the size out.

>TRBV6-1|NA|NA
CASSGSSYNEQFF
>TRBV5-6|TRBD2|once
CASSSRSGGYEQYF
>TRBV7-3|TRBD2|NA
CASSLAGGETQYF
>TRBV4-1|NA|NA
CASSRGSWGETQYF
>TRBV27|TRBD1|NA
CASSLTGTGMETEAFF
>TRBV21-1|NA|once
CASSKGPGHQPQHF
>TRBV15|NA|NA
CATSSERDPGGEQFF
>TRBV7-9|NA|NA
CASSLARTALLGDQETQYF
>TRBV9|TRBD2|NA
CASSVGHSGINEQFF
>TRBV18|NA|NA
CASTQGSGQETQYF
>TRBV5-1|TRBD2|NA
CASSLAFGSAGEETQYF
>TRBV6-5|NA|NA
CASALGEGVNYGYTF
>TRBV18|TRBD1|few
CASSISPGTGYSNQPQHF
>TRBV28|TRBD1|NA
CASSLTGAFSGANVLTF
>TRBV2|TRBD1|NA
CASSGTRDRGQYNEQFF
>TRBV28|NA|NA
CASTSSGNTIYF
>TRBV5-1|TRBD2|NA
CASRLLAGRYEQFF
>TRBV6-1|NA|NA
CASGAQLLQPQHF
>TRBV28|NA|NA
CASSFWREDNQPQHF
>TRBV7-9|TRBD1|once
CASSLEAGGYGYTF
>TRBV9|NA|NA
CASSLAGNTIYF
>TRBV13|NA|NA
CASSITGSGYTEAFF
>TRBV10-2|TRBD2|NA
CASSPGLAGETNTGELFF
>TRBV20-1|NA|NA
CSARGLTEAFF
>TRBV5-1|NA|NA
CASSFSGSQETQYF
>TRBV5-1|NA|NA
CASSLTPTEAFF
>TRBV29-1|NA|once
CSVEREDYGYTF
>TRBV28|TRBD1|NA
CASSYPPTGTAGELFF
>TRBV6-1|TRBD1|NA
CASSEVAGTDNEQFF
>TRBV6-5|NA|NA
CASGGEHYGYTF
>TRBV7-2|NA|few
CASSRGQGSGKLFF
>TRBV10-2|NA|NA
CASSDPHINEKLFF
>TRBV2|TRBD1|NA
CASTGTAQETQYF
>TRBV6-6|NA|NA
CASTGAGFGELFF
>TRBV5-4|NA|once
CASSPRQDPQTGNTIYF
>TRBV27|NA|NA
CASRQGGSYQPQHF
>TRBV14|NA|few
CASSQSQGVSYGYTF
>TRBV19|NA|NA
CASSIETVIYGYTF
>TRBV21-1|NA|NA
CASSIPPGQVSYNSPLHF
>TRBV2|TRBD1|few
CASSVRDRDTDTQYF
>TRBV6-5|NA|NA
CASGRLGEKLFF
>TRBV28|NA|NA
CASSPPRGAFWELFF
>TRBV30|NA|NA
CAWSGQATDTQYF
>TRBV7-8|NA|NA
CASSMLDRTNYGYTF
>TRBV14|NA|NA
CASSQDFDQPQHF
>TRBV7-3|NA|NA
CASSTGPGTGGYTF
>TRBV6-1|TRBD1|NA
CASSEIKGGASMSNQPQHF
>TRBV6-1|TRBD2|NA
CASSALAGGHEQFF
>TRBV7-2|NA|NA
CASSFWGSNQPQHF